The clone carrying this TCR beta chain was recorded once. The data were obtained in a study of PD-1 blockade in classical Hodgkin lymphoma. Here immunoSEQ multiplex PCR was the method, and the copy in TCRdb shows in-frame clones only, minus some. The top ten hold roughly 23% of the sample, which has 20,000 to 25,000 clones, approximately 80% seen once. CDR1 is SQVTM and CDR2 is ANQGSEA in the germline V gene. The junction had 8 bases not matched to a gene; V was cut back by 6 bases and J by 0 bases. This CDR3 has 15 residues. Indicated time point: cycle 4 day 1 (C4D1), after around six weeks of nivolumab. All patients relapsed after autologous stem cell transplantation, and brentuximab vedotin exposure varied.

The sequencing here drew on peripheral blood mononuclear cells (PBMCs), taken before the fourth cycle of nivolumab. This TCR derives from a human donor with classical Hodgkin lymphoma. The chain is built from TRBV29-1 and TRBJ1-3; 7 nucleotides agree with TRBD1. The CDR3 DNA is TGCAGCGTACGACAGGGCCTAGACTCTGGAAACACCATATATTTT. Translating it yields CSVRQGLDSGNTIYF.